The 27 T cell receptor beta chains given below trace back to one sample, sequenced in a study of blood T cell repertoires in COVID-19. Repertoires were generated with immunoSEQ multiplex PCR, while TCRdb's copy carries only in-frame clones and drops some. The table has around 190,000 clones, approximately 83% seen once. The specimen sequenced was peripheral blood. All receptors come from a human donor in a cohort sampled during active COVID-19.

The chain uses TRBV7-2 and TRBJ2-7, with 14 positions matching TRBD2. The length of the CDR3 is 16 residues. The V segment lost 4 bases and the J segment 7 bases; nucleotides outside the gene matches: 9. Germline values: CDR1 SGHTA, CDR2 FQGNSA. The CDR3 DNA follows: TGTGCCAGCAGCTCCCTGGGACTAGCGGGAGTAAAGGAGCAGTACTTC. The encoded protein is CASSSLGLAGVKEQYF.

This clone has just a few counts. In DNA form, the CDR3 reads TGTGCCACAAGTACGTTCGGACTGGCCTACAATGAGCAGTTCTTC. Its protein is CATSTFGLAYNEQFF. The chain uses TRBV19 and TRBJ2-1, with D possibly TRBD2 on 5 matching bases. Trimming took 10 bases from V and 2 from J, leaving 18 bases between them. CDR3 length: 15 residues. The germline V gene encodes CDR1 LNHDA and CDR2 SQIVND (reference sequence).

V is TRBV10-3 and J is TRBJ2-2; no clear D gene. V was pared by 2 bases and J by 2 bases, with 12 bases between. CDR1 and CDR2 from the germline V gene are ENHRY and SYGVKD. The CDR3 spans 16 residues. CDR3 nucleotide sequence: TGTGCCATCAGTGAGATAGGCGGCAGCAACACCGGGGAGCTGTTTTTT. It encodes CAISEIGGSNTGELFF.

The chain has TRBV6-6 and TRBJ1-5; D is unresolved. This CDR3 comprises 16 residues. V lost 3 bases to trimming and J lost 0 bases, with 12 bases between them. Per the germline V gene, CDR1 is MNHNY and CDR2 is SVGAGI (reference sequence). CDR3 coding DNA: TGTGCCAGCAGTTATATCGCACACTATAGCAATCAGCCCCAGCATTTT. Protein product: CASSYIAHYSNQPQHF.

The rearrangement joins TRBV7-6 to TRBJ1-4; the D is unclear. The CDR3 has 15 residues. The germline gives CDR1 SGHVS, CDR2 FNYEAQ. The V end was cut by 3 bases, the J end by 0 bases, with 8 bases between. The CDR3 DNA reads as TGTGCCAGCAGCTTTCCCGGGTCAACTAATGAAAAACTGTTTTTT. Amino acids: CASSFPGSTNEKLFF.

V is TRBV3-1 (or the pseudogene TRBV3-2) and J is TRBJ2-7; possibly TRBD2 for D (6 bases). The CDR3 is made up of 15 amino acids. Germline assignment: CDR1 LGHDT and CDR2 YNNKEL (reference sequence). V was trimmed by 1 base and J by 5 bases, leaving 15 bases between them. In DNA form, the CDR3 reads TGTGCCAGCAGCCAAGGTAGCGGCAGTCTAAACGAGCAGTACTTC. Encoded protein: CASSQGSGSLNEQYF.

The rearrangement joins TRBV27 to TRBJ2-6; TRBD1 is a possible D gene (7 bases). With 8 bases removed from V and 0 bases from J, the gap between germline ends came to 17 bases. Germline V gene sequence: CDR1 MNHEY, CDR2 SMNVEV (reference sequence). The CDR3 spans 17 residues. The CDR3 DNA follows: TGTGCCAGCGGTTACAGGGGAGGCGGCTCTGGGGCCAACGTCCTGACTTTC. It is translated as CASGYRGGGSGANVLTF.

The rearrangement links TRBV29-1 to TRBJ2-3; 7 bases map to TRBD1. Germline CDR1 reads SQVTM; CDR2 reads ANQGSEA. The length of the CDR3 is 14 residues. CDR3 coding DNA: TGCAGTTTTATCAGGGGGTTGGTTTCAGATACGCAGTATTTT. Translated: CSFIRGLVSDTQYF.

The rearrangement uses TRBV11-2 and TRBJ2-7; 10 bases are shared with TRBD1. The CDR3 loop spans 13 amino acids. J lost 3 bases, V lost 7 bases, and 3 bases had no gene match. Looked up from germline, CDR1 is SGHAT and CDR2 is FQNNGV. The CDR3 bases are TGTGCCAGCACCCGGACAGGGGGCTACGAGCAGTACTTC. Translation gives CASTRTGGYEQYF.

CDR3 sequence (DNA): TGTGCTAGTGGTTTCTCCCCTAGCGGATACAATGAGCAGTTCTTC. Translation: CASGFSPSGYNEQFF. The gene calls are TRBV12-5 and TRBJ2-1; 7 bases match TRBD2. In germline, CDR1 is LGHNT, CDR2 FRNRAP. Unmatched junction bases numbered 6, after V lost 3 bases and J lost 4 bases. The CDR3 is 15 residues long. Supplemented by reference TRBV12-5 and TRBJ2-1, the full variable domain reads DARVTQTPRHKVTEMGQEVTMRCQPILGHNTVFWYRQTMMQGLELLAYFRNRAPLDDSGMPKDRFSAEMPDATLATLKIQPSEPRDSAVYFCASGFSPSGYNEQFFGPGTRLTVL.

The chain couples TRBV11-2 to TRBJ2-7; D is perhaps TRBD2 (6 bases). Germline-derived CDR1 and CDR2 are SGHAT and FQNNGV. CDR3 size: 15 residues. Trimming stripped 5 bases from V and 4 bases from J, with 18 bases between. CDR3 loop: CASSTRLGPPYEQYF. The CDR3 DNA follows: TGTGCCAGCAGCACCCGACTAGGCCCACCTTACGAGCAGTACTTC.

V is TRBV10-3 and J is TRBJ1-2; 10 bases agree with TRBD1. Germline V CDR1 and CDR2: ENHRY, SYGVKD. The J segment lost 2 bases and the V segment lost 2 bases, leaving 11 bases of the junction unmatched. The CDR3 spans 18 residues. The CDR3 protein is CAISERRAGQGVNYGYTF. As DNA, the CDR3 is TGTGCCATCAGTGAGAGGAGGGCCGGACAGGGGGTAAACTATGGCTACACCTTC.

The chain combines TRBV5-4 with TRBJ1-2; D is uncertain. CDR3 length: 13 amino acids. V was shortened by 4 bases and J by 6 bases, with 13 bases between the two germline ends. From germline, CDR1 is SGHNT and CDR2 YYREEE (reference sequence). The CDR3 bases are TGTGCCAGCAGCAACCGGGTCAACGATGGCTACACCTTC. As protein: CASSNRVNDGYTF.

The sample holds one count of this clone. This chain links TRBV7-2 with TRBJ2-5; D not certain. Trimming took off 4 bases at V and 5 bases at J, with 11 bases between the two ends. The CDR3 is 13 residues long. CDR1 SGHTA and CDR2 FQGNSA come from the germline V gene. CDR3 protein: CASSSAGQETQYF. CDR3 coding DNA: TGTGCCAGCAGCTCCGCTGGCCAGGAGACCCAGTACTTC.

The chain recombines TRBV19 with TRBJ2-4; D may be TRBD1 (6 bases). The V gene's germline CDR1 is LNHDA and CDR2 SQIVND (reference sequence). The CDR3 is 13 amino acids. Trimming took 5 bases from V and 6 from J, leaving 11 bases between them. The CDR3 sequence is CASSQAGANIQYF. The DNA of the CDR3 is TGTGCCAGTAGTCAGGCAGGGGCAAACATTCAGTACTTC.

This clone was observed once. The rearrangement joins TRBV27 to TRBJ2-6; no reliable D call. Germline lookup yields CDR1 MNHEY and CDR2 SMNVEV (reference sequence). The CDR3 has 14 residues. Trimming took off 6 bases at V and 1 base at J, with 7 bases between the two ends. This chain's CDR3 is CASSLVSGANVLTF. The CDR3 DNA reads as TGTGCCAGCAGCCTTGTGTCTGGGGCCAACGTCCTGACTTTC.

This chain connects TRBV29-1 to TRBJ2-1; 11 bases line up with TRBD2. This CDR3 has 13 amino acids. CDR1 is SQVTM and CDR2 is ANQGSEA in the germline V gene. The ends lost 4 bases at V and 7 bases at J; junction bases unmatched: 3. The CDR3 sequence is CSVGTSGYNEQFF. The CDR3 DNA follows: TGCAGCGTTGGGACTAGCGGGTATAATGAGCAGTTCTTC.

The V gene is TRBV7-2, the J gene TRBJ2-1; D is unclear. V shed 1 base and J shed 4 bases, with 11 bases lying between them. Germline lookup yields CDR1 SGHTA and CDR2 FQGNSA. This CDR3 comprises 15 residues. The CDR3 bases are TGTGCCAGCAGCTTAGGGCAAGAATTTTACAATGAGCAGTTCTTC. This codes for CASSLGQEFYNEQFF.

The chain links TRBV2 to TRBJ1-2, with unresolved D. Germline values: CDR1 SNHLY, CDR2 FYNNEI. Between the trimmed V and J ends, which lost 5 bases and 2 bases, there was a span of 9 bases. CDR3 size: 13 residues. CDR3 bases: TGTGCCAGCAGTCCCGCCGAGAACTATGGCTACACCTTC. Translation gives CASSPAENYGYTF.

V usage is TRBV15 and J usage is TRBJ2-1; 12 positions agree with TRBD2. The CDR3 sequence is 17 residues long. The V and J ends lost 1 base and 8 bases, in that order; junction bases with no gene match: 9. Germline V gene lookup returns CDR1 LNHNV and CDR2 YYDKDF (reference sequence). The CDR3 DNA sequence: TGTGCCACCAGCAGAGTGGCTAGCGGGAGGGCTAGCGATGAGCAGTTCTTC. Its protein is CATSRVASGRASDEQFF.

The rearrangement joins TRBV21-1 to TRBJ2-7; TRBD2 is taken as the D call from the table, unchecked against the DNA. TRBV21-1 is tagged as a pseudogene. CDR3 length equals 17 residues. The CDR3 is CASSTLKEDRWAYEQYF. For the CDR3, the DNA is TGTGCCAGCAGCACACTAAAGGAGGACCGATGGGCCTACGAGCAGTACTTC.

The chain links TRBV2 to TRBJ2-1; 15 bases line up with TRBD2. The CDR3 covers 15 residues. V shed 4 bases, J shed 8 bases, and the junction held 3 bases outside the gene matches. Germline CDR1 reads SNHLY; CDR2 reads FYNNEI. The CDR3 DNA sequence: TGTGCCAGCAGTGCTGGACTAGCGGGAGGGTATGAGCAGTTCTTC. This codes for CASSAGLAGGYEQFF.

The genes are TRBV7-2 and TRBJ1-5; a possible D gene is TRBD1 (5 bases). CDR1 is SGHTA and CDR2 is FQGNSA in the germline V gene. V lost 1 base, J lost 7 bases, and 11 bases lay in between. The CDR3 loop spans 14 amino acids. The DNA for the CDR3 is TGTGCCAGCAGCTTAGATCAGGGTCAACAGCCCCAGCATTTT. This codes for CASSLDQGQQPQHF.

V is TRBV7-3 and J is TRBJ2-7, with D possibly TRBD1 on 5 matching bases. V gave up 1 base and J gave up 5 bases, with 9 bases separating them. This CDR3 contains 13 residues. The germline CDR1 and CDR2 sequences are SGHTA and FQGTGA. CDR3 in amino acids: CASSLNGADEQYF. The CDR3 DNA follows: TGTGCCAGCAGCTTAAATGGGGCCGACGAGCAGTACTTC.

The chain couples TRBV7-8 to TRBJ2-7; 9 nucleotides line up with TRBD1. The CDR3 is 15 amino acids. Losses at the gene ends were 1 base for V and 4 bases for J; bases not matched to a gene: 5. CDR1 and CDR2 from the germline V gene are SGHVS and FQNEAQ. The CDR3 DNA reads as TGTGCCAGCAGCTTAGGGGACAGGGTAAGATACGAGCAGTACTTC. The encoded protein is CASSLGDRVRYEQYF.

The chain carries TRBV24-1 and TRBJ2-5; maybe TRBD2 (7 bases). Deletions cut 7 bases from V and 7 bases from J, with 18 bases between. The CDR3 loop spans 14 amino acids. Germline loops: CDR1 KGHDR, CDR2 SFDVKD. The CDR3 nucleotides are TGTGCCACCAGCATGGGGGGGGGCGAAGGGACCCAGTACTTC. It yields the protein CATSMGGGEGTQYF.

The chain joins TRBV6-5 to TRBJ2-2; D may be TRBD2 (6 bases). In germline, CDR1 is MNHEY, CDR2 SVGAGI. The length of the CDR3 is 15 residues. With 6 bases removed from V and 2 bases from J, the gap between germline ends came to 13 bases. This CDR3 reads CASRAGTGNTGELFF. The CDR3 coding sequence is TGTGCCAGCAGAGCCGGGACTGGAAACACCGGGGAGCTGTTTTTT.